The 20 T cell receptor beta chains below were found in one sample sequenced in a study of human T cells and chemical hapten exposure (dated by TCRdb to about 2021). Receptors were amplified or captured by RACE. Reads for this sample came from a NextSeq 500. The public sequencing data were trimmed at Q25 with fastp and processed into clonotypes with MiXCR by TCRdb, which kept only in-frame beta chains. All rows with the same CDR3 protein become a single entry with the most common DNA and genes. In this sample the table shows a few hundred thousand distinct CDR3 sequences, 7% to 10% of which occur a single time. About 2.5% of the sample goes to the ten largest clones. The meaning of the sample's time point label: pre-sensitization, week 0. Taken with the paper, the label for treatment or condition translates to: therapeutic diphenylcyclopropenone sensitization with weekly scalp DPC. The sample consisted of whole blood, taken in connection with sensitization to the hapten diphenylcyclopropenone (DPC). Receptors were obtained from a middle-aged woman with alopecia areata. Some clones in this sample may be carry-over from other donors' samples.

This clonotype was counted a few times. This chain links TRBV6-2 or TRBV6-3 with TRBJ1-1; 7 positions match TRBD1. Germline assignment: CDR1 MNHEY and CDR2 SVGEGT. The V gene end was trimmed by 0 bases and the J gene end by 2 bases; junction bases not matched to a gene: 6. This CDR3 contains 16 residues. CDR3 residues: CASSYSFGTANTEAFF. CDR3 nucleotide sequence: TGTGCCAGCAGTTACTCATTCGGGACAGCTAACACTGAAGCTTTCTTT.

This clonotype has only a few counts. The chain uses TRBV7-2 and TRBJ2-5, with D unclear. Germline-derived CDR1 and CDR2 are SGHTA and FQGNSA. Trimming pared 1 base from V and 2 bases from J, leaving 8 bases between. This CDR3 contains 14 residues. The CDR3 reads CASSLVTEQETQYF. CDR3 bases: TGTGCCAGCAGCTTAGTCACGGAACAAGAGACCCAGTACTTC.

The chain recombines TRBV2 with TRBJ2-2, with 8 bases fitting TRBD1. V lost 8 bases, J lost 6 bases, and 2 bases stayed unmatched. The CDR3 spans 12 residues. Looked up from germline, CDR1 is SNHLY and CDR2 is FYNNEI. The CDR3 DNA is TGTGCCAGCGGACAGGGCCCCGGGGAGCTGTTTTTT. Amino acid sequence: CASGQGPGELFF. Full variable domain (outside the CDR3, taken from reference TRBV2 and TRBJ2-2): EPEVTQTPSHQVTQMGQEVILRCVPISNHLYFYWYRQILGQKVEFLVSFYNNEISEKSEIFDDQFSVERPDGSNFTLKIRSTKLEDSAMYFCASGQGPGELFFGEGSRLTVL.

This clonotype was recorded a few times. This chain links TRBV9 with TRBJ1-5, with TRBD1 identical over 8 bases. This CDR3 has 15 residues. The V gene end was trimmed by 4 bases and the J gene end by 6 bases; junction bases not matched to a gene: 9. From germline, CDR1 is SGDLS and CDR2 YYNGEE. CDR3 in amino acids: CASSLQGVEGQPQHF. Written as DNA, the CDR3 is TGTGCCAGCAGCCTACAGGGGGTTGAGGGTCAGCCCCAGCATTTT.

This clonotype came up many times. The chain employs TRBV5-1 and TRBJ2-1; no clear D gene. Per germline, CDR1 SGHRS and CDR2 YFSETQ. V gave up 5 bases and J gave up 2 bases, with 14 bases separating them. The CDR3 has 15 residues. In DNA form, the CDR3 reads TGCGCCAGCAGATTTGAAGCCCAGCCCTACAATGAGCAGTTCTTC. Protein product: CASRFEAQPYNEQFF.

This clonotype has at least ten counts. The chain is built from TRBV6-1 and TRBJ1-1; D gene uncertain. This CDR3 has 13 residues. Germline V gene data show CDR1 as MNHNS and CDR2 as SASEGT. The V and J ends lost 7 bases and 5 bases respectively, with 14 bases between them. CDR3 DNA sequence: TGTGCCAGCATTCAATCCACCGGGACTGAAGCTTTCTTT. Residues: CASIQSTGTEAFF.

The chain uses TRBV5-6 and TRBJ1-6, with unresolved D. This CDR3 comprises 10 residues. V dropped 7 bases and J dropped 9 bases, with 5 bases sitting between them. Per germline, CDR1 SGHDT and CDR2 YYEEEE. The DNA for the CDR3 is TGTGCCAGCGGCCCTTCACCCCTCCACTTT. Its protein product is CASGPSPLHF.

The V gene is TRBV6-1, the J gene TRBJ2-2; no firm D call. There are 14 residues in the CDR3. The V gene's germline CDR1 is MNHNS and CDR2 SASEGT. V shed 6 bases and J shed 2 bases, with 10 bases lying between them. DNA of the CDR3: TGTGCCAGCAGCCCGACCCATAACACCGGGGAGCTGTTTTTT. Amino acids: CASSPTHNTGELFF.

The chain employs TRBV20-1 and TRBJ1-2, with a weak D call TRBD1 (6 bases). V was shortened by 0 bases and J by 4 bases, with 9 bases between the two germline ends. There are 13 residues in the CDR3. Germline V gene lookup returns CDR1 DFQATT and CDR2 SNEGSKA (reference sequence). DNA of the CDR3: TGCAGTGCTAGAGATGGACAGACCTATGGCTACACCTTC. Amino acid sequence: CSARDGQTYGYTF.

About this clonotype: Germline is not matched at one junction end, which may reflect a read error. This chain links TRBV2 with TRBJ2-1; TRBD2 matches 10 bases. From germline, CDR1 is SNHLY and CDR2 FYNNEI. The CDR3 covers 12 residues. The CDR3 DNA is TGCAGCGGGAGGGCGATTGGCAATGAGCAGTTCTTC. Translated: CSGRAIGNEQFF. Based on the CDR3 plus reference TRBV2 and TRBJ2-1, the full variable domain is EPEVTQTPSHQVTQMGQEVILRCVPISNHLYFYWYRQILGQKVEFLVSFYNNEISEKSEIFDDQFSVERPDGSNFTLKIRSTKLEDSAMYFCSGRAIGNEQFFGPGTRLTVL.

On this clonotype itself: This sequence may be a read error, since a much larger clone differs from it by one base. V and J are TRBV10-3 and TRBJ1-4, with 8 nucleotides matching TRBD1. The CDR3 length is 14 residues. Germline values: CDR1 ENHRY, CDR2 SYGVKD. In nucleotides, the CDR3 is TGTGGCATCAGTGAGCAGGGGGCGGTTGAAAAACTGTTTTTT. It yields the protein CGISEQGAVEKLFF.

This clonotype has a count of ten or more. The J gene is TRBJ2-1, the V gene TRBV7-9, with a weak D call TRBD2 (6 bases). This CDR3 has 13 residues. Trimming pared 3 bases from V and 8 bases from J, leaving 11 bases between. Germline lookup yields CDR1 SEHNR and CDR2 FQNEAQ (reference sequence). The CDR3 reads CASSFRLEDEQFF. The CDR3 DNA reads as TGTGCCAGCAGCTTTCGACTAGAGGATGAGCAGTTCTTC.

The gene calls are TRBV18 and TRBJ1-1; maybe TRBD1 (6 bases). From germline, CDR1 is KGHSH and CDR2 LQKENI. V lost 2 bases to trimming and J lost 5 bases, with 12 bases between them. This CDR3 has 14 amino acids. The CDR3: CASSPNRRGTEAFF. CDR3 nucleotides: TGTGCCAGCTCACCAAATAGGAGGGGGACTGAAGCTTTCTTT.

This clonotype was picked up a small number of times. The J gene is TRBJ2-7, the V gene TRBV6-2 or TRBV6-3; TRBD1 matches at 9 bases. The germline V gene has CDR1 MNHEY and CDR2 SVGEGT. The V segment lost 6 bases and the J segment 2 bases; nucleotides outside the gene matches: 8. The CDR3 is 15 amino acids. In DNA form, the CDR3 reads TGTGCCAGCAGCTTTCCGGGACAGGGAGCCTACGAGCAGTACTTC. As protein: CASSFPGQGAYEQYF.

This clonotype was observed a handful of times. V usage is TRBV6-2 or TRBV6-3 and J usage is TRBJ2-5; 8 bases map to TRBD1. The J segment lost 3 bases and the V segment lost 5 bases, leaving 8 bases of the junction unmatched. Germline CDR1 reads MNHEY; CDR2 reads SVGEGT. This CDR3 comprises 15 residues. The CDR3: CASSAYGTGKETQYF. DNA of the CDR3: TGTGCCAGCAGTGCCTACGGGACAGGCAAAGAGACCCAGTACTTC.

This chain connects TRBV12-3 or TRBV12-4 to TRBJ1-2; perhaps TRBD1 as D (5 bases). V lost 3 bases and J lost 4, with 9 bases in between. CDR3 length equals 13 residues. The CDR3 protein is CASSFGDGYGYTF. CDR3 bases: TGTGCCAGCAGTTTCGGGGACGGCTATGGCTACACCTTC.

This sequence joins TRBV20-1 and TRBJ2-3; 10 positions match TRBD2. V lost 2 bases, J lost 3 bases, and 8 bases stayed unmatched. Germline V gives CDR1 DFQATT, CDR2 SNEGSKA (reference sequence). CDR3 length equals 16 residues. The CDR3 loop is CSARKREGQVTDTQYF. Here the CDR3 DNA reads TGCAGTGCTAGAAAGCGGGAGGGCCAAGTGACAGATACGCAGTATTTT.

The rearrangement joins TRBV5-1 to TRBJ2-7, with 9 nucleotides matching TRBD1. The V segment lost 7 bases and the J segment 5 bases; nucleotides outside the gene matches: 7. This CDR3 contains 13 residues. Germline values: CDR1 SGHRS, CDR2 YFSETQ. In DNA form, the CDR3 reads TGCGCCAGCCACGATACAGGGGGCAACGAGCAGTACTTC. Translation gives CASHDTGGNEQYF.

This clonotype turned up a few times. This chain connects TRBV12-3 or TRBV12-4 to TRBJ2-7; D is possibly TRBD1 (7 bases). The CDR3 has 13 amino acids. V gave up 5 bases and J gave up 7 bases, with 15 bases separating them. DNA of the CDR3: TGTGCCAGCAGTGACGGACAGGCGGGGGAGCAGTACTTC. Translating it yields CASSDGQAGEQYF.

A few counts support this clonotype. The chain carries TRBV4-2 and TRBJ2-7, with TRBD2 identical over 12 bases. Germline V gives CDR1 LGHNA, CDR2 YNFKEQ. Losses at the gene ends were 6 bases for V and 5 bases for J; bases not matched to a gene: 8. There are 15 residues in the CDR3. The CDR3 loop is CASSRGLAGNDEQYF. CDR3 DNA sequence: TGTGCCAGCAGTCGAGGACTAGCGGGAAACGACGAGCAGTACTTC.